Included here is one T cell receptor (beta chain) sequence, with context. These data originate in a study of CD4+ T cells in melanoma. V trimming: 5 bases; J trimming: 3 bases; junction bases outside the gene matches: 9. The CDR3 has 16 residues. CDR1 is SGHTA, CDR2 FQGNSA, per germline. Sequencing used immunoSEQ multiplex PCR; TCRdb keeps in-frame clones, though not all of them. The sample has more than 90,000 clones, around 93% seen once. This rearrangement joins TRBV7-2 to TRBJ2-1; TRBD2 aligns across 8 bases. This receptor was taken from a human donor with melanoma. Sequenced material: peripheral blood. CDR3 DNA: TGTGCCAGCAGCGCCGCGGGGGGTCTCCTCTACAATGAGCAGTTCTTC. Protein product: CASSAAGGLLYNEQFF.